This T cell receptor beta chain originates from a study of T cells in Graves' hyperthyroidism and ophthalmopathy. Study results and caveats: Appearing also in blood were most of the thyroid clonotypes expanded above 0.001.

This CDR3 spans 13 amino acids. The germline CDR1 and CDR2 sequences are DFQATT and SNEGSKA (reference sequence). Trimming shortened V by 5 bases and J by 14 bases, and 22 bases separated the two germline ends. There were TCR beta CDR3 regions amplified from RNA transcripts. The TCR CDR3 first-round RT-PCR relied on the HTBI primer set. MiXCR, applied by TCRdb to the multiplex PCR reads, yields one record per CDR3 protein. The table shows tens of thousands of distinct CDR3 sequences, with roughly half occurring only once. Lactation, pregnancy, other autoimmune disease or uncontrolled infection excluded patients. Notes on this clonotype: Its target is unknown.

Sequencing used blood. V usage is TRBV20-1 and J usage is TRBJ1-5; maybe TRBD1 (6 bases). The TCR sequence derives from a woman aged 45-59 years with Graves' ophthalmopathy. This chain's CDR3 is CSAATGSAKDEHF. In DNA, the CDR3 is TGCAGTGCTGCTACAGGGAGCGCGAAGGATGAGCATTTT.